This T cell receptor (beta chain) stems from a study of cytomegalovirus exposure and HLA in healthy donors. Study outcomes and limitations: The majority of TCR sequences were rare, yet some public TCRs appeared in many donors. Some TCR beta chains (over 150 of them) were listed as cytomegalovirus-associated.

The donors were in the roughly 110-subject validation cohort; that cohort was separate from the 666-subject first cohort. Using immunoSEQ multiplex PCR, the repertoire was profiled, and TCRdb retains in-frame clones only, with some absent. The sample has more than 250,000 clones, roughly 85% seen once; the top ten hold 0.7% to 0.85%. This CDR3 has 16 residues. Germline lookup yields CDR1 LGHNA and CDR2 YSLEER. The V gene end was trimmed by 8 bases and the J gene end by 5 bases; junction bases not matched to a gene: 12. A word on this clone: The antigen remains undetermined.

The chain joins TRBV4-3 to TRBJ1-5; 10 nucleotides agree with TRBD1. The origin of this receptor is a young woman in good health and CMV-seronegative. The material sequenced was PBMCs. The CDR3 DNA reads as TGCGCCAGCGGGGCTTATGGACAGGGGGATTATCAGCCCCAGCATTTT. This encodes CASGAYGQGDYQPQHF.